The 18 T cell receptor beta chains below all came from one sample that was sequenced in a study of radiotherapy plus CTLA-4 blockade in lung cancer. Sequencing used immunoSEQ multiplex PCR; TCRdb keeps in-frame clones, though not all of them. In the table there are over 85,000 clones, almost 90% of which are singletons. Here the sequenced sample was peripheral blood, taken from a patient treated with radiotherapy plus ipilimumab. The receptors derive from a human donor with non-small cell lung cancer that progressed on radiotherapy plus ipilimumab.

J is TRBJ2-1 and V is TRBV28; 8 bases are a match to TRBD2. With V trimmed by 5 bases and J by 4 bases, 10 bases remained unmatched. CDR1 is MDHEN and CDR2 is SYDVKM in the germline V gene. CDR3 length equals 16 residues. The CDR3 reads CASSPGLASGYNEQFF. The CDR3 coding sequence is TGTGCCAGCAGTCCCGGCCTGGCTAGCGGGTACAATGAGCAGTTCTTC.

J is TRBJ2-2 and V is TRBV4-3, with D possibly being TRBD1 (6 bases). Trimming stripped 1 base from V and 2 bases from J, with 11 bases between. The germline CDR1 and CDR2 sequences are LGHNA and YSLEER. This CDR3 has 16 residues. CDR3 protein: CASSQVPGANTGELFF. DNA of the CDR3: TGCGCCAGCAGCCAAGTTCCAGGGGCTAACACCGGGGAGCTGTTTTTT.

CDR3 in amino acids: CASSDRQGSMNTEAFF. The CDR3 region has the DNA TGTGCCAGCAGCGATAGACAGGGCTCCATGAACACTGAAGCTTTCTTT. The chain recombines TRBV9 with TRBJ1-1; TRBD1 matches 7 bases. Germline V gene sequence: CDR1 SGDLS, CDR2 YYNGEE. The CDR3 length is 16 residues. J was trimmed by 0 bases and V by 3 bases; bases with no gene match: 8.

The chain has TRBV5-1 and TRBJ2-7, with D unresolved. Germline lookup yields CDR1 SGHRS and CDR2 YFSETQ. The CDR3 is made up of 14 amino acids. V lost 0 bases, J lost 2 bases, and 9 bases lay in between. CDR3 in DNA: TGCGCCAGCAGCTTGGCGACACCTACCTACGAGCAGTACTTC. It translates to CASSLATPTYEQYF.

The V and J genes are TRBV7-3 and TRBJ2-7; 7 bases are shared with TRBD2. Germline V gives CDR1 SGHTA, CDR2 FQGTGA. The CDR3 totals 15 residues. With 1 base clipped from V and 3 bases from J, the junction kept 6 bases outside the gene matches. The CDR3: CASSLRGGSGYEQYF. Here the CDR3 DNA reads TGTGCCAGCAGCTTAAGGGGCGGGAGTGGCTACGAGCAGTACTTC.

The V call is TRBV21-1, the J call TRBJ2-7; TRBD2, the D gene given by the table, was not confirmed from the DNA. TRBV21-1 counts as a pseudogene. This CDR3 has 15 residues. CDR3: CASSKGASGYYEQYF. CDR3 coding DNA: TGTGCCAGCAGCAAAGGCGCTAGCGGATACTACGAGCAGTACTTC.

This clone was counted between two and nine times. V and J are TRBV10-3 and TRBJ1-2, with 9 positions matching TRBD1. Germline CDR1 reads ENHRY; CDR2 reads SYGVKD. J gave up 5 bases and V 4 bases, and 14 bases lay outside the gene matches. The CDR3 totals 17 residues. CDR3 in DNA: TGTGCCATCAGTGGACCGGGACAGGGCTTATTTCTATATGGCTACACCTTC. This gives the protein CAISGPGQGLFLYGYTF.

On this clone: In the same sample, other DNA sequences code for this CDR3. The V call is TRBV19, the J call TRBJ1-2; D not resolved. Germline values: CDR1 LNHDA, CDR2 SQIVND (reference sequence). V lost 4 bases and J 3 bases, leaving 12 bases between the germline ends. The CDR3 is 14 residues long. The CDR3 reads CASSTYGVDYGYTF. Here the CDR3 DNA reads TGTGCCAGTAGTACCTATGGGGTGGACTATGGCTACACCTTC. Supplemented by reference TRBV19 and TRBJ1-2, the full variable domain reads DGGITQSPKYLFRKEGQNVTLSCEQNLNHDAMYWYRQDPGQGLRLIYYSQIVNDFQKGDIAEGYSVSREKKESFPLTVTSAQKNPTAFYLCASSTYGVDYGYTFGSGTRLTVV.

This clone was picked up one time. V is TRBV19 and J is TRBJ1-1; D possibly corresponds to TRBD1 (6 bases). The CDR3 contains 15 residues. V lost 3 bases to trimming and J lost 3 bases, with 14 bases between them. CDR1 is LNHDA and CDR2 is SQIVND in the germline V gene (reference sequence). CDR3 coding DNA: TGTGCCAGTAGTATCGGAGGGGGAGTGGACACTGAAGCTTTCTTT. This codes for CASSIGGGVDTEAFF.

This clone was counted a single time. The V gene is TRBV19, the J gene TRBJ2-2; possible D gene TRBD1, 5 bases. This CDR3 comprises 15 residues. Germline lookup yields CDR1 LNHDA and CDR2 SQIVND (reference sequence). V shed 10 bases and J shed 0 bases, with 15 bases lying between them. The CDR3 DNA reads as TGTGCCACCGGCCGTAGGGGCCCGAACACCGGGGAGCTGTTTTTT. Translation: CATGRRGPNTGELFF.

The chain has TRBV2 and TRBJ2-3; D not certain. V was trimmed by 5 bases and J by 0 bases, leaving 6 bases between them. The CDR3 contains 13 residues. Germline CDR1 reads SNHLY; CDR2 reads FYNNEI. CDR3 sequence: CASSYLSTDTQYF. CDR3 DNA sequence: TGTGCCAGCAGTTACCTTAGCACAGATACGCAGTATTTT.

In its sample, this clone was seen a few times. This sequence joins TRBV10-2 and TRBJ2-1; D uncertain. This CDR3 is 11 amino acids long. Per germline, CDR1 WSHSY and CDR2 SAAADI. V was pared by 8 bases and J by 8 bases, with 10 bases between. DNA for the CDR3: TGCGCCAGCGGATTAGCACATGAGCAGTTCTTC. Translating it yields CASGLAHEQFF.

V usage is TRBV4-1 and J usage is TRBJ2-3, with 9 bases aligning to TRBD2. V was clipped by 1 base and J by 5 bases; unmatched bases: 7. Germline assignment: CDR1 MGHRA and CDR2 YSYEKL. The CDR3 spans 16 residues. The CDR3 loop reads CASSQGIAGDQDTQYF. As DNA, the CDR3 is TGCGCCAGCAGCCAAGGAATAGCGGGAGATCAAGATACGCAGTATTTT.

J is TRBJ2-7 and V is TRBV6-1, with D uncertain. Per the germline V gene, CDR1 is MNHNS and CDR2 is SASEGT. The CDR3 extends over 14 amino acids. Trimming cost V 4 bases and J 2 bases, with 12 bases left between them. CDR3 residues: CASSVATETYEQYF. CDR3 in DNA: TGTGCCAGCAGTGTTGCGACGGAAACCTACGAGCAGTACTTC.

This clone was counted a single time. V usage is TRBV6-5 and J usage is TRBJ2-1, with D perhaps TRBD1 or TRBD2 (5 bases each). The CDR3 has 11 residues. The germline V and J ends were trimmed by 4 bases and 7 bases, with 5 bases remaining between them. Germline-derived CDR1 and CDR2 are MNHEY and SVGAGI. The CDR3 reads CASSWGNEQFF. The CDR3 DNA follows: TGTGCCAGCAGTTGGGGGAATGAGCAGTTCTTC.

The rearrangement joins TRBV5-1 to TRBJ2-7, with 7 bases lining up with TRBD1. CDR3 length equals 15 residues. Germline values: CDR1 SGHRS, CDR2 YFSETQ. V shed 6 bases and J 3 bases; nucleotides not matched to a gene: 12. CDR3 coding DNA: TGCGCCAGCAAGAGGGCCGGGGACAGCCTCTACGAGCAGTACTTC. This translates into CASKRAGDSLYEQYF.

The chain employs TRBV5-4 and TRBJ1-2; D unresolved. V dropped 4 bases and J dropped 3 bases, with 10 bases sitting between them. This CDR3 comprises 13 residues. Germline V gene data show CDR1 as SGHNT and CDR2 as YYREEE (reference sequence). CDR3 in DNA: TGTGCCAGCAGCCAAGATCGGGACTATGGCTACACCTTC. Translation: CASSQDRDYGYTF.

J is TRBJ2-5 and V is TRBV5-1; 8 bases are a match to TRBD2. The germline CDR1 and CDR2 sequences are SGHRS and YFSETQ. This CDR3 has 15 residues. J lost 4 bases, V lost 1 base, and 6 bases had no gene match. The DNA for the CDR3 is TGCGCCAGCAGCTTGTTCTCGAGCGGGGGAGAGACCCAGTACTTC. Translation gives CASSLFSSGGETQYF.